Given below is one T cell receptor beta chain in context. Antigen specificity is unknown. The sample originates from a study of cytomegalovirus exposure and HLA in healthy donors. Regarding the study as a whole: Among TCR sequences, most were rare, though some public TCRs appeared in many donors. Researchers reported in a later analysis that a missense DCLRE1C variant was tied to TCR beta V- and J-gene trimming.

The PCR was carried out with 60 Vbeta primers and 13 Jbeta primers. Method: immunoSEQ multiplex PCR; TCRdb's copy keeps in-frame clones and lacks some. This table holds approximately 99,000 clones, 79% found once. This receptor was taken from a male donor in good health and CMV-seropositive. The sample consisted of PBMCs.

The CDR3 loop is CASSVLEQYF. Here the CDR3 DNA reads TGTGCCAGCAGTGTCCTCGAGCAGTACTTC. This chain uses TRBV2 with TRBJ2-7, with unresolved D. The germline CDR1 and CDR2 sequences are SNHLY and FYNNEI. The CDR3 consists of 10 residues. Trimming took 4 bases from V and 6 from J, leaving 4 bases between them.